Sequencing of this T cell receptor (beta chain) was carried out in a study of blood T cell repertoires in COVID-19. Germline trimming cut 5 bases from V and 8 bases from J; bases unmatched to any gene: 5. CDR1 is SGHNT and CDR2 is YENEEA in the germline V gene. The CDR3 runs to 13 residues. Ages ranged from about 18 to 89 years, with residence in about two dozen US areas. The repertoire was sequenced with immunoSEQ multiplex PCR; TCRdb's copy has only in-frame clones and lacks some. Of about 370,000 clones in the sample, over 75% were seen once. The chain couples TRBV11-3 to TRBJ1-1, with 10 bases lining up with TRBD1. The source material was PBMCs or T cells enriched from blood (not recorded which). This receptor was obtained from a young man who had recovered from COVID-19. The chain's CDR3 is CASSPRQGAEAFF. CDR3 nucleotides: TGTGCCAGCAGCCCGAGACAGGGGGCCGAAGCTTTCTTT.